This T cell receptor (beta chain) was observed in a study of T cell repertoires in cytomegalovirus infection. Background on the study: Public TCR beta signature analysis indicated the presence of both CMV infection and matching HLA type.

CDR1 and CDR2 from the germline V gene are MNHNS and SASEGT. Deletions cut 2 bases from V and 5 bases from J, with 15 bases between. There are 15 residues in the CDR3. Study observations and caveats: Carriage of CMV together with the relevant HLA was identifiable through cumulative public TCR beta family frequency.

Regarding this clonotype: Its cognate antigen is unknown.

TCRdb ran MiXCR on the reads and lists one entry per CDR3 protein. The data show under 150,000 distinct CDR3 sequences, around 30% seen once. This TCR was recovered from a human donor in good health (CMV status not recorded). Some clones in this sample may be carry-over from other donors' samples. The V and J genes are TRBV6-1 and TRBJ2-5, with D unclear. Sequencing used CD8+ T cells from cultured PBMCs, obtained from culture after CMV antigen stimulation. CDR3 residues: CASSEIWEDGETQYF. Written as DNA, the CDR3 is TGTGCCAGCAGTGAAATCTGGGAAGACGGGGAGACCCAGTACTTC.